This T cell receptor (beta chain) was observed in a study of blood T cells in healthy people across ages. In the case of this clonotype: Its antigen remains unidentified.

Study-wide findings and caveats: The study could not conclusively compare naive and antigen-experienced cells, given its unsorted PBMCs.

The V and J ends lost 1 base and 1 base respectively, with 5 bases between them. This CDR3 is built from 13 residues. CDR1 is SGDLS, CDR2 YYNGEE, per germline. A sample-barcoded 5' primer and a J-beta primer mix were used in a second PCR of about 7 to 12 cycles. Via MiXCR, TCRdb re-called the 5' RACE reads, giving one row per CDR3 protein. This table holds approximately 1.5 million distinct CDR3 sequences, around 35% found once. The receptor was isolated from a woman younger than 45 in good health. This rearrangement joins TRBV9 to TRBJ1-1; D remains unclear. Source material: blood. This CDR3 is CASSVHTNTEAFF. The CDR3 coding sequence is TGTGCCAGCAGCGTACACACGAACACTGAAGCTTTCTTT.